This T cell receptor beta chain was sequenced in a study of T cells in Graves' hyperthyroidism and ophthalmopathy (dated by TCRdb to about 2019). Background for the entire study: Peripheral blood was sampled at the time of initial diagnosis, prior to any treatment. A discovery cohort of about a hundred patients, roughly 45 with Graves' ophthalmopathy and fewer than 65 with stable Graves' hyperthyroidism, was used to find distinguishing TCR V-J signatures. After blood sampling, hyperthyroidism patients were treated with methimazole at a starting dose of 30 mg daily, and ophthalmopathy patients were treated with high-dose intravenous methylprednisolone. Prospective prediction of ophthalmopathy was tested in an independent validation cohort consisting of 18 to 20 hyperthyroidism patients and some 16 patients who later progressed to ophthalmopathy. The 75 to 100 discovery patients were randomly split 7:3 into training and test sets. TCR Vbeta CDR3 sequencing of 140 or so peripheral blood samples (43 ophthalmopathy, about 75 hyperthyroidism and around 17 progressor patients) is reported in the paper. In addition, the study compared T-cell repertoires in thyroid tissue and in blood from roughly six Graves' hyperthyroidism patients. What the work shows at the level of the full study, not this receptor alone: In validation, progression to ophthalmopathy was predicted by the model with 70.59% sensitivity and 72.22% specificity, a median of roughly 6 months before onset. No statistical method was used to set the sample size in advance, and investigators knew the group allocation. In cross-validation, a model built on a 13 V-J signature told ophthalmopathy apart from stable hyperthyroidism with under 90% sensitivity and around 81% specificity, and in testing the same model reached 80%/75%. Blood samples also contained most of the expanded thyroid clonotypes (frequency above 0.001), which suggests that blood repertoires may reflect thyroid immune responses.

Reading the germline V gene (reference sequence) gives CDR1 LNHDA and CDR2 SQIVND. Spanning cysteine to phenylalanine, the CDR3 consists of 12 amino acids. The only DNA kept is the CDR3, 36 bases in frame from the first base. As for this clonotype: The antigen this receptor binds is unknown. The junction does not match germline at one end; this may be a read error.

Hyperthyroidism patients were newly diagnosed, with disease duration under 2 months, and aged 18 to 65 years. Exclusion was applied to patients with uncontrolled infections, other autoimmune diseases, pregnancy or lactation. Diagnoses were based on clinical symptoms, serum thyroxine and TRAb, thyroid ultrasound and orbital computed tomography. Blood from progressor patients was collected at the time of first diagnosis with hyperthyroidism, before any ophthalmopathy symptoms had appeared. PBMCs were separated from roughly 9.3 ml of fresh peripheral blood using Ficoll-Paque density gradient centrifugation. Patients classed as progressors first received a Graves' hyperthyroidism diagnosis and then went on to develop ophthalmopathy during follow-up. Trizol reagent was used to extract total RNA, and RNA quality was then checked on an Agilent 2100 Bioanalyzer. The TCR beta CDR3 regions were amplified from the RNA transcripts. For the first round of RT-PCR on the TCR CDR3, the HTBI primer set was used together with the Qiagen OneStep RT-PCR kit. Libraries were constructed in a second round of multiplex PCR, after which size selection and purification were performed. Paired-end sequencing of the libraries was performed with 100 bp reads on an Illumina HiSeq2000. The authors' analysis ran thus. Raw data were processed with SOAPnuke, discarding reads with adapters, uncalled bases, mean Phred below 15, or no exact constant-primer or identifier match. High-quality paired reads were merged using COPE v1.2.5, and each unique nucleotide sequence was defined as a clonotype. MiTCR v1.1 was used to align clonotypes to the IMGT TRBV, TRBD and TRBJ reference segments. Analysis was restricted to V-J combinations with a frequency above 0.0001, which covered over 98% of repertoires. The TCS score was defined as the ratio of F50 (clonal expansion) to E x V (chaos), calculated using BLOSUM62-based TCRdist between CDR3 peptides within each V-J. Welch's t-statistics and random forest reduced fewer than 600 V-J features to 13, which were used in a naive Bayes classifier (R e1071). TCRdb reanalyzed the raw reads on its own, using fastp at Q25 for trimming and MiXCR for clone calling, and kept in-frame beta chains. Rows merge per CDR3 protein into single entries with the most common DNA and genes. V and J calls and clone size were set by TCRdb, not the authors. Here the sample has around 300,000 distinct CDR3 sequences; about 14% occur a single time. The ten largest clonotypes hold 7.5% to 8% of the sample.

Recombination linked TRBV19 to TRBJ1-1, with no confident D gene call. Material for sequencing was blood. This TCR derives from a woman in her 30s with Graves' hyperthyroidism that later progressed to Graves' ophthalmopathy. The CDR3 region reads CGSSLGNTEAFF. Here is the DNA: TGTGGCAGTAGTCTAGGGAACACTGAAGCTTTCTTT.